Listed here are 14 T cell receptor beta chains from one sample, sequenced in a study of blood T cell repertoires in COVID-19. This table comes from immunoSEQ multiplex PCR, and its TCRdb copy is limited to in-frame clones, with some not included. The sample includes a few hundred thousand clones, approximately 82% of them seen just once. Sequencing used peripheral blood. Receptor source: a man aged 25 to 40 who had recovered from COVID-19.

This clone was observed a handful of times. The chain employs TRBV18 and TRBJ2-7; 7 bases are a match to TRBD2. The CDR3 sequence is 17 residues long. Germline V lookup: CDR1 KGHSH, CDR2 LQKENI. V lost 3 bases, J lost 1 base, and 12 bases stayed unmatched. For the CDR3, the DNA is TGTGCCAGCTCACCCCTCCCTTTAGCGGGTAATTCCTACGAGCAGTACGTC. This gives the protein CASSPLPLAGNSYEQYV.

This clone was recorded only once. J is TRBJ1-3 and V is TRBV9; tentative D call: TRBD1 (6 bases). Trimming removed 4 bases from V and 0 bases from J, with 11 bases in between. Germline assignment: CDR1 SGDLS and CDR2 YYNGEE. CDR3 length: 15 residues. In DNA form, the CDR3 reads TGTGCCAGCAGCCCCCGGACAGCCTCTGGAAACACCATATATTTT. The encoded protein is CASSPRTASGNTIYF.

V and J are TRBV11-2 and TRBJ2-1; weak D call: TRBD2 (5 bases). The CDR3 is 14 residues long. V was shortened by 2 bases and J by 4 bases, with 9 bases between the two germline ends. Germline CDR1 and CDR2: SGHAT and FQNNGV. CDR3 DNA: TGTGCCAGCAGCTTAATAGCGTCATACAATGAGCAGTTCTTC. Its protein is CASSLIASYNEQFF.

The chain joins TRBV3-1 (or the pseudogene TRBV3-2) to TRBJ2-2, with D possibly being TRBD2 (6 bases). Germline V gene sequence: CDR1 LGHDT, CDR2 YNNKEL (reference sequence). Trimming took 4 bases from V and 3 from J, leaving 12 bases between them. The CDR3 runs 15 residues. The CDR3 protein is CASSPRLGDTGELFF. CDR3 in DNA: TGTGCCAGCAGCCCTAGACTAGGTGACACCGGGGAGCTGTTTTTT.

In its sample, this clone was seen a few times. The genes are TRBV29-1 and TRBJ1-2; TRBD1 matches 7 bases. CDR3 length: 10 amino acids. Germline CDR1 is SQVTM and CDR2 is ANQGSEA. The V and J ends lost 6 bases and 10 bases, in that order; junction bases with no gene match: 5. The CDR3 DNA is TGCAGCGTCGGGGACAGTTACTACACCTTC. It codes for CSVGDSYYTF. Supplemented by reference TRBV29-1 and TRBJ1-2, the full variable domain reads SAVISQKPSRDICQRGTSLTIQCQVDSQVTMMFWYRQQPGQSLTLIATANQGSEATYESGFVIDKFPISRPNLTFSTLTVSNMSPEDSSIYLCSVGDSYYTFGSGTRLTVV.

A few counts support this clone. The chain joins TRBV7-6 to TRBJ2-2; D remains unclear. V lost 8 bases, J lost 1 base, and 8 bases lay in between. CDR1 and CDR2 (germline): SGHVS, FNYEAQ. This CDR3 spans 13 amino acids. The CDR3 loop is CASALMNTGELFF. DNA of the CDR3: TGTGCCAGCGCGCTCATGAACACCGGGGAGCTGTTTTTT.

The rearrangement uses TRBV28 and TRBJ2-6, with a tentative D call TRBD2 (6 bases). From germline, CDR1 is MDHEN and CDR2 SYDVKM. Between the trimmed V and J ends, which lost 6 bases and 1 base, there was a span of 16 bases. This CDR3 contains 17 residues. CDR3 protein: CASSTGEGRSGANVLTF. The CDR3 DNA reads TGTGCCAGCAGCACGGGAGAGGGGCGATCTGGGGCCAACGTCCTGACTTTC.

The CDR3 DNA reads as TGTGCCAGCAGTGAAACGGGGGGCATAGGCGAAGATACGCAGTATTTT. Translated, it gives CASSETGGIGEDTQYF. The chain links TRBV6-1 to TRBJ2-3; weak D call: TRBD2 (7 bases). V shed 2 bases and J shed 5 bases, with 17 bases lying between them. The CDR3 runs to 16 residues. CDR1 MNHNS and CDR2 SASEGT come from the germline V gene.

The J gene is TRBJ1-2, the V gene TRBV3-1 (or the pseudogene TRBV3-2); D gene ambiguous. Germline V gives CDR1 LGHDT, CDR2 YNNKEL (reference sequence). The V end lost 1 base, the J end lost 4 bases, and 13 bases lay between the germline ends. The CDR3 runs 15 residues. CDR3: CASSQVTWESYGYTF. The CDR3 DNA sequence: TGTGCCAGCAGCCAAGTTACTTGGGAGTCCTATGGCTACACCTTC.

The genes are TRBV19 and TRBJ2-2, with 11 bases fitting TRBD1. After removal of 5 bases from V and 3 bases from J, the junction contained 5 bases not matched to a gene. This CDR3 contains 16 residues. Looked up from germline, CDR1 is LNHDA and CDR2 is SQIVND (reference sequence). The CDR3 DNA is TGTGCCAGTAGTTCTCGGGACAGGGGGGACACCGGGGAGCTGTTTTTT. It is translated as CASSSRDRGDTGELFF.

V usage is TRBV9 and J usage is TRBJ2-6, with 7 bases aligning to TRBD2. The CDR3 has 15 amino acids. Trimming at V came to 3 bases and at J to 1 base, leaving 1 base not matched to a gene. In germline, CDR1 is SGDLS, CDR2 YYNGEE. The CDR3, as DNA: TGTGCCAGCAGCGGGGAGGGTTCTGGGGCCAACGTCCTGACTTTC. Translated, it gives CASSGEGSGANVLTF. Full variable domain (outside the CDR3, taken from reference TRBV9 and TRBJ2-6): DSGVTQTPKHLITATGQRVTLRCSPRSGDLSVYWYQQSLDQGLQFLIQYYNGEERAKGNILERFSAQQFPDLHSELNLSSLELGDSALYFCASSGEGSGANVLTFGAGSRLTVL.

V and J are TRBV27 and TRBJ2-2, with TRBD2 matching 7 bases. The CDR3 extends over 16 amino acids. The germline CDR1 and CDR2 sequences are MNHEY and SMNVEV (reference sequence). After removal of 3 bases from V and 5 bases from J, the junction contained 9 bases not matched to a gene. This CDR3 is CASSLAGWGGTGELFF. CDR3 sequence (DNA): TGTGCCAGCAGTTTGGCAGGCTGGGGAGGGACCGGGGAGCTGTTTTTT.

The gene calls are TRBV27 and TRBJ2-1; D may be TRBD1 (6 bases). This CDR3 spans 18 amino acids. Germline CDR1 is MNHEY and CDR2 is SMNVEV (reference sequence). Trimming took off 1 base at V and 1 base at J, with 17 bases between the two ends. The DNA of the CDR3 is TGTGCCAGCAGTTTATTAATGATACAGGGATCATCCTACAATGAGCAGTTCTTC. Encoded protein: CASSLLMIQGSSYNEQFF.

CDR3 region: CASSPRKENEQFF. The DNA of the CDR3 is TGTGCCAGCTCACCACGAAAGGAGAATGAGCAGTTCTTC. The chain links TRBV18 to TRBJ2-1; the D is unclear. V was pared by 1 base and J by 7 bases, with 8 bases between. Germline V gene sequence: CDR1 KGHSH, CDR2 LQKENI. CDR3 size: 13 residues.